These T cell receptor beta chains were read from a single sample in a study of blood T cell repertoires in COVID-19. The data were produced by immunoSEQ multiplex PCR, yet TCRdb's version contains in-frame clones alone and is incomplete. The sample has roughly 180,000 clones; more than 70% are singletons. The source material was peripheral blood. These receptors were obtained from a woman of 80 years or more with active or convalescent COVID-19. Each CDR3 is given with its conserved first and last residue. A D gene is named only where the DNA matches it firmly. Some rows have no size entry. The others give once, few or many, or a class for an expanded clone.

d_call: NA; v_call: TRBV6-5; clone_size: NA; j_call: TRBJ2-1; cdr3_nt: TGTGCCAGCAGGGGGCCTCGGGAGATCAATGAGCAGTTCTTC; cdr3_aa: CASRGPREINEQFF
d_call: NA; v_call: TRBV24-1; clone_size: NA; j_call: TRBJ2-5; cdr3_nt: TGTGCCACCAGTGAGGGGACAAGGGGGTCGGTCAAAGAGACCCAGTACTTC; cdr3_aa: CATSEGTRGSVKETQYF
d_call: NA; v_call: TRBV6-6; clone_size: NA; j_call: TRBJ1-5; cdr3_nt: TGTGCCAGCAGTTACTCAGGGGTAGACCAGCCCCAGCATTTT; cdr3_aa: CASSYSGVDQPQHF
d_call: TRBD2; v_call: TRBV7-3; clone_size: NA; j_call: TRBJ2-3; cdr3_nt: TGTGCCAGCAGCTTAGGGACTAGCGCAGATACGCAGTATTTT; cdr3_aa: CASSLGTSADTQYF
d_call: NA; v_call: TRBV5-1; clone_size: NA; j_call: TRBJ1-6; cdr3_nt: TGCGCCAGCAGCCCGCGGACAGATAATTCACCCCTCCACTTT; cdr3_aa: CASSPRTDNSPLHF
d_call: TRBD1; v_call: TRBV7-9; clone_size: few; j_call: TRBJ2-7; cdr3_nt: TGTGCCAGCAGCCGGCAGACAGGGAGACCCTACGAGCAGTACTTC; cdr3_aa: CASSRQTGRPYEQYF
d_call: TRBD1; v_call: TRBV27; clone_size: NA; j_call: TRBJ1-1; cdr3_nt: TGTGCCAGCACCAACATCAGGGGGTCTGAAGCTTTCTTT; cdr3_aa: CASTNIRGSEAFF
d_call: NA; v_call: TRBV5-4; clone_size: once; j_call: TRBJ2-1; cdr3_nt: TGTGCCAGCAGCTTACAGGGCAATGAGCAGTTCTTC; cdr3_aa: CASSLQGNEQFF
d_call: NA; v_call: TRBV6-6; clone_size: NA; j_call: TRBJ2-5; cdr3_nt: TGTGCCAGCACCGCTGGACTTCTCTTACAAGAGACCCAGTACTTC; cdr3_aa: CASTAGLLLQETQYF
d_call: NA; v_call: TRBV6-5; clone_size: NA; j_call: TRBJ2-5; cdr3_nt: TGTGCCAGCAGTTTAGCGGGGGGACAGGGAGAGACCCAGTACTTC; cdr3_aa: CASSLAGGQGETQYF
d_call: TRBD1; v_call: TRBV5-4; clone_size: NA; j_call: TRBJ2-7; cdr3_nt: TGTGCCAGCGCCTCCCGGGGGACAGGGGGGTTAGGTTCCTACGAGCAGTACTTC; cdr3_aa: CASASRGTGGLGSYEQYF
d_call: NA; v_call: TRBV28; clone_size: NA; j_call: TRBJ1-5; cdr3_nt: TGTGCCAGCAGGTCGGCGGGTAGCAATCAGCCCCAGCATTTT; cdr3_aa: CASRSAGSNQPQHF
d_call: TRBD1; v_call: TRBV5-8; clone_size: NA; j_call: TRBJ1-2; cdr3_nt: TGTGCCAGCAAGGTGACAGGGGGCGACTATGGCTACACCTTC; cdr3_aa: CASKVTGGDYGYTF
d_call: NA; v_call: TRBV5-1; clone_size: NA; j_call: TRBJ2-7; cdr3_nt: TGCGCCAGCAGCTTGGTTCTGGGGCAGGGGAACGAGCAGTACTTC; cdr3_aa: CASSLVLGQGNEQYF
d_call: TRBD1; v_call: TRBV11-2; clone_size: few; j_call: TRBJ1-2; cdr3_nt: TGTGCCAGCAGCCTAACCCAACAGGGGGCAGGCGGCTACACCTTC; cdr3_aa: CASSLTQQGAGGYTF
d_call: TRBD1; v_call: TRBV19; clone_size: NA; j_call: TRBJ1-5; cdr3_nt: TGTGCCAGTAGTATCCCCGGACAGGGCGGTCAGCCCCAGCATTTT; cdr3_aa: CASSIPGQGGQPQHF
d_call: TRBD1; v_call: TRBV19; clone_size: NA; j_call: TRBJ1-1; cdr3_nt: TGTGCCAGTCTCGGACAGGGGAGAGCTGAAGCTTTCTTT; cdr3_aa: CASLGQGRAEAFF
d_call: TRBD2; v_call: TRBV2; clone_size: NA; j_call: TRBJ2-5; cdr3_nt: TGTGCCAGCAGAGCGGGATCGCGAGAGACCCAGTACTTC; cdr3_aa: CASRAGSRETQYF
d_call: NA; v_call: TRBV9; clone_size: NA; j_call: TRBJ2-1; cdr3_nt: TGTGCCAGCAGCGTGGGCCAGGATGCCTACAATGAGCAGTTCTTC; cdr3_aa: CASSVGQDAYNEQFF
d_call: TRBD1; v_call: TRBV7-9; clone_size: NA; j_call: TRBJ2-2; cdr3_nt: TGTGCCAGCAGCCCATACAGGGGCGCGAACACCGGGGAGCTGTTTTTT; cdr3_aa: CASSPYRGANTGELFF
d_call: TRBD1; v_call: TRBV5-1; clone_size: NA; j_call: TRBJ2-7; cdr3_nt: TGCGCCAGCAGCCCGACAGGGGGGAGTTACGAGCAGTACTTC; cdr3_aa: CASSPTGGSYEQYF
d_call: NA; v_call: TRBV7-2; clone_size: once; j_call: TRBJ1-3; cdr3_nt: TGTGCCAGCAGCTTATCGGGACTCGGAAACACCATATATTTT; cdr3_aa: CASSLSGLGNTIYF
d_call: NA; v_call: TRBV28; clone_size: once; j_call: TRBJ2-2; cdr3_nt: TGTGCCAGCAGTGATACGTCGGTCCCCGGGGAGCTGTTTTTT; cdr3_aa: CASSDTSVPGELFF
d_call: TRBD2; v_call: TRBV11-3; clone_size: NA; j_call: TRBJ2-4; cdr3_nt: TGTGCCAGCAGCCGGGGGGGCCTGTCTTTAGCCAAAAACATTCAGTACTTC; cdr3_aa: CASSRGGLSLAKNIQYF
d_call: NA; v_call: TRBV4-1; clone_size: NA; j_call: TRBJ1-2; cdr3_nt: TGCGCCAGCAGCCAAGAGCGGCGGTGGTCCTATGGCTACACCTTC; cdr3_aa: CASSQERRWSYGYTF